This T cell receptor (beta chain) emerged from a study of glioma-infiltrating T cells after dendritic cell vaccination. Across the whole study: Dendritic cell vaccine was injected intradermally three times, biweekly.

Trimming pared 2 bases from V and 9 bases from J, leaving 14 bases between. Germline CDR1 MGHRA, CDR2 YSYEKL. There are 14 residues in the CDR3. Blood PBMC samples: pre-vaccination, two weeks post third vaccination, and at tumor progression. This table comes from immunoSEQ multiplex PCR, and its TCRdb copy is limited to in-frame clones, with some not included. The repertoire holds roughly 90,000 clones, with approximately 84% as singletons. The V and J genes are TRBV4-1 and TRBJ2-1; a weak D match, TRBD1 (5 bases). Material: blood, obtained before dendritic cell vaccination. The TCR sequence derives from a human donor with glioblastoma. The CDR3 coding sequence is TGCGCCAGCAGCCAACCAGGGTTAGATGGTGAGCAGTTCTTC. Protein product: CASSQPGLDGEQFF.